The table lists the clone carrying this TCR beta chain with a few counts. Its antigen is currently unknown. Patients with uncontrolled infections, other autoimmune diseases, pregnancy or lactation were excluded. The diagnostic basis comprised clinical symptoms, serum thyroxine and TRAb, thyroid ultrasound and orbital computed tomography. The CDR3 is 16 residues long. V dropped 7 bases and J dropped 0 bases, with 17 bases sitting between them. Germline V lookup: CDR1 MDHEN, CDR2 SYDVKM. This sample was included in a study of T cells in Graves' hyperthyroidism and ophthalmopathy. General observations from the study: A model using 13 V-J features told ophthalmopathy apart from stable hyperthyroidism.

Amplification of TCR beta CDR3 regions was performed using RNA transcripts as template. With the HTBI primer set, the TCR CDR3 went through a first round of RT-PCR. TCRdb processed the multiplex PCR reads anew with MiXCR; each CDR3 protein has one entry. This table holds about 480,000 distinct CDR3 sequences, approximately 14% found once. This chain joins TRBV28 and TRBJ2-3; tentative D call: TRBD1 (5 bases). The source material was blood. The clonotype comes from a woman under 30 with Graves' hyperthyroidism. The CDR3 spells CASTSQGGSSTDTQYF. The CDR3 DNA is TGTGCCAGCACCAGCCAGGGTGGAAGTAGCACAGATACGCAGTATTTT.